This section outlines one T cell receptor beta chain sequence together with its context. Its antigen is currently not known. No base quality information exists; no much larger clone differs at one position. This entry belongs to a study of T cells in Graves' hyperthyroidism and ophthalmopathy (dated by TCRdb to 2018 to 2020). In terms of the full investigation: Peripheral blood samples were taken at initial diagnosis, before any treatment was given. An independent validation cohort of around 20 hyperthyroidism patients and approximately 16 patients who later progressed to ophthalmopathy tested prospective prediction of ophthalmopathy. To identify distinguishing TCR V-J signatures, a discovery cohort of around 100 patients was used, comprising fewer than 45 with Graves' ophthalmopathy and around 60 with stable Graves' hyperthyroidism. After sampling, hyperthyroidism patients received methimazole starting at 30 mg daily, and ophthalmopathy patients received high-dose intravenous methylprednisolone. For training and testing, the 110 or so patients in the discovery cohort were randomly divided in a 7:3 ratio. The paper reports TCR Vbeta CDR3 sequencing of over 130 peripheral blood samples: approximately 43 ophthalmopathy, about 75 hyperthyroidism and approximately 17 progressor patients. In addition, the study compared T-cell repertoires in thyroid tissue and in blood from several Graves' hyperthyroidism patients.

The TCR beta CDR3 regions were amplified from the RNA transcripts. The TCR CDR3 was subjected to a first round of RT-PCR using the HTBI primer set and the Qiagen OneStep RT-PCR kit. The libraries were constructed in a second round of multiplex PCR and then size-selected and purified. Libraries were sequenced paired-end with 100 bp reads on an Illumina HiSeq2000. The original methods were these. SOAPnuke was used to process the raw data, throwing out any read that contained adapters or uncalled bases, had a mean Phred below 15, or lacked an exact constant-primer or identifier match. High-quality paired reads were merged using COPE v1.2.5, and each unique nucleotide sequence was defined as a clonotype. MiTCR v1.1 was used to align clonotypes to the IMGT TRBV, TRBD and TRBJ reference segments. The analysis included only V-J combinations with a frequency above 0.0001, which together covered 99% to 99.2% of the repertoires. A TCS score was defined as the ratio of F50 (clonal expansion) to E x V (chaos), with BLOSUM62-based TCRdist applied between CDR3 peptides within each V-J. Welch's t-statistics and random forest reduced roughly 530 V-J features to roughly 13, which were used in a naive Bayes classifier (R e1071). Using fastp trimming at Q25 and MiXCR clonotype assembly, TCRdb reanalyzed the public sequencing data and kept in-frame beta chains. All rows with the same CDR3 protein become a single entry with the most common DNA and genes. The V and J calls, along with clone size, are taken from TCRdb and not from the paper's own processing. This sample comprises 460,000 or so distinct CDR3 sequences, approximately 15% of them detected only once. The ten top clones hold 15% to 20% of the sample.

Graves' hyperthyroidism was defined as stable when no progression to ophthalmopathy occurred over 18 months of follow-up. Hyperthyroidism patients were newly diagnosed, with disease duration under 2 months, and aged 18 to 65 years. Patients with uncontrolled infections, other autoimmune diseases, pregnancy or lactation were excluded. Diagnoses relied on clinical symptoms, serum thyroxine and TRAb, thyroid ultrasound and orbital computed tomography. PBMCs were separated from roughly 10 ml of fresh peripheral blood using Ficoll-Paque density gradient centrifugation. Total RNA was extracted using Trizol reagent, and RNA quality was assessed on an Agilent 2100 Bioanalyzer. Results the study describes overall, beyond this receptor: A model built on a 13 V-J signature distinguished ophthalmopathy from stable hyperthyroidism, reaching over 85% sensitivity and about 81% specificity in cross-validation and 80%/75% in testing. Blood samples also contained most of the expanded thyroid clonotypes (frequency above 0.001), which suggests that blood repertoires may reflect thyroid immune responses. In validation, the model predicted progression to ophthalmopathy with around 71% sensitivity and 72% to 75% specificity, a median of 6.5 months before onset. Sample size was not statistically predetermined, and investigators were not blinded to group allocation.

The CDR3 spans 16 residues, from the cysteine through the phenylalanine. The sequence is cut down to CDR3 DNA, 48 bases in frame from base 1. Taken from the germline V gene, the CDR1 and CDR2 loops are SQVTM and ANQGSEA. Compared with germline, V lacks 6 bases and J lacks 7 bases; bases without a gene match: 16. The V gene is TRBV29-1 and the J gene is TRBJ2-1, with 9 central nucleotides matching TRBD2. Sequencing was performed on blood. The origin of this receptor is a woman between 18 and 29 years old with Graves' hyperthyroidism. CDR3 loop: CSVPERGYSGSNEQFF. Here is the DNA: TGCAGCGTCCCCGAACGGGGCTATAGCGGGAGTAATGAGCAGTTCTTC.